This passage covers 3 T cell receptor beta chains from one sample sequenced in a study of T cells after yellow fever vaccination. A single record per CDR3 protein comes from TCRdb applying MiXCR to the 5' RACE reads. The sample lists hundreds of thousands of distinct CDR3 sequences, roughly 14% seen once, with 11% to 15% in the top ten. The sequenced sample was PBMCs, obtained on the day of the yellow fever booster vaccination. The receptors stem from a young man who received the YFV17D yellow fever vaccine.

This clonotype was seen a few times. The genes are TRBV7-9 and TRBJ2-7; tentative D call: TRBD1 (5 bases). Germline V gives CDR1 SEHNR, CDR2 FQNEAQ (reference sequence). V dropped 5 bases and J dropped 5 bases, with 19 bases sitting between them. The CDR3 spans 15 residues. The DNA for the CDR3 is TGTGCCAGCAGCAACTACGACAGATTAATCGACGAGCAGTACTTC. Its protein is CASSNYDRLIDEQYF.

V usage is TRBV6-5 and J usage is TRBJ1-6, with 8 bases matching TRBD1. V was pared by 4 bases and J by 5 bases, with 7 bases of the junction left unmatched. The V gene's germline CDR1 is MNHEY and CDR2 SVGAGI. The CDR3 loop spans 16 amino acids. Written as DNA, the CDR3 is TGTGCCAGCAGTTCAGACAGGGGATTGGATAATTCACCCCTCCACTTT. It encodes CASSSDRGLDNSPLHF.

The V and J genes are TRBV7-6 and TRBJ2-1; no clear D gene. The CDR3 totals 14 residues. CDR1 and CDR2 (germline): SGHVS, FNYEAQ. With 1 base removed from V and 8 bases from J, the gap between germline ends came to 12 bases. The CDR3 loop reads CASSLEPLVYEQFF. DNA of the CDR3: TGTGCCAGCAGCTTAGAGCCCCTCGTCTATGAGCAGTTCTTC.